This entry lists 31 T cell receptor beta chains sequenced from one sample in a study of T cell responses to AZD1222 COVID-19 vaccine. Some clones are missing from TCRdb's copy, which holds only in-frame ones; the method was immunoSEQ multiplex PCR. Here the sample spans around 150,000 clones, about 90% being singletons. This sample comprised peripheral blood, obtained on day 0 of AZD1222 vaccination. The receptor set was obtained from an adult in good health.

The rearrangement links TRBV5-1 to TRBJ1-4; D is uncertain. Germline V gene sequence: CDR1 SGHRS, CDR2 YFSETQ. The V end lost 2 bases, the J end lost 7 bases, and 12 bases lay between the germline ends. The CDR3 is 14 amino acids. The CDR3 here is CASSFTSSGEKLFF. The CDR3 DNA reads TGCGCCAGCAGCTTTACCTCCAGTGGTGAAAAACTGTTTTTT.

The chain uses TRBV20-1 and TRBJ1-4; tentative D call: TRBD1 (5 bases). Trimming shortened V by 6 bases and J by 5 bases, and 19 bases separated the two germline ends. The CDR3 totals 15 residues. In germline, CDR1 is DFQATT, CDR2 SNEGSKA (reference sequence). The CDR3 sequence is CSASMPAGLNEKLFF. The CDR3 DNA is TGCAGTGCCAGTATGCCGGCAGGGCTGAATGAAAAACTGTTTTTT.

The chain recombines TRBV28 with TRBJ2-7; D is unresolved. The CDR3 contains 13 residues. Between the trimmed V and J ends, which lost 7 bases and 5 bases, there was a span of 15 bases. CDR1 is MDHEN and CDR2 is SYDVKM in the germline V gene. CDR3 residues: CASTRLYPHEQYF. The CDR3 DNA follows: TGTGCCAGCACTAGGCTATATCCACACGAGCAGTACTTC.

J is TRBJ2-2 and V is TRBV6-4; 7 bases align to TRBD1. CDR3 size: 14 residues. CDR1 MRHNA and CDR2 SNTAGT come from the germline V gene. V gave up 4 bases and J gave up 6 bases; unmatched junction bases: 5. The CDR3 DNA is TGTGCCAGCAGTGTTGACAGGGACGCCGGGGAGCTGTTTTTT. The encoded protein is CASSVDRDAGELFF.

J is TRBJ1-1 and V is TRBV10-1; tentative D call: TRBD1 (5 bases). The CDR3 covers 13 residues. Germline CDR1 is WNHNN and CDR2 is SYGVQD (reference sequence). With 6 bases removed from V and 6 bases from J, the gap between germline ends came to 14 bases. The CDR3 region is CASRETERSEAFF. The CDR3 DNA reads as TGCGCCAGCAGGGAGACAGAACGATCTGAAGCTTTCTTT.

The rearrangement links TRBV7-2 to TRBJ1-6; D unclear. This CDR3 has 13 amino acids. The germline V gene encodes CDR1 SGHTA and CDR2 FQGNSA. Trimming left V 5 bases short and J 12 bases short, with 14 bases between. The CDR3 sequence: CASSPDEGLPLHF. In DNA, the CDR3 is TGTGCCAGCAGCCCTGACGAAGGCCTACCCCTCCACTTT.

The gene calls are TRBV9 and TRBJ1-1; no clear D. V lost 0 bases and J 1 base, leaving 7 bases between the germline ends. Looked up from germline, CDR1 is SGDLS and CDR2 is YYNGEE. CDR3 length equals 14 residues. The CDR3 region has the DNA TGTGCCAGCAGCGTAGGAGCAGCGAACACTGAAGCTTTCTTT. It encodes CASSVGAANTEAFF.

The chain employs TRBV7-2 and TRBJ2-1; a possible D gene is TRBD1 (6 bases). Germline CDR1 and CDR2: SGHTA and FQGNSA. V lost 7 bases and J 0 bases, leaving 16 bases between the germline ends. The CDR3 is 16 residues long. This CDR3 is CASIGQKRFSYNEQFF. CDR3 coding DNA: TGTGCCAGCATAGGACAGAAGCGCTTCTCCTACAATGAGCAGTTCTTC.

CDR3 sequence: CASSFQPGLAGIQYF. Written as DNA, the CDR3 is TGCGCCAGCAGCTTTCAACCGGGACTAGCCGGCATTCAGTACTTC. The genes are TRBV5-1 and TRBJ2-4; 9 positions match TRBD2. Germline assignment: CDR1 SGHRS and CDR2 YFSETQ. This CDR3 contains 15 residues. J lost 9 bases, V lost 2 bases, and 9 bases had no gene match.

The V call is TRBV27, the J call TRBJ1-5, with 7 bases fitting TRBD1. The CDR3 covers 15 residues. The ends lost 6 bases at V and 1 base at J; junction bases unmatched: 6. The V gene's germline CDR1 is MNHEY and CDR2 SMNVEV (reference sequence). The CDR3 region is CASSLRTGSNQPQHF. CDR3 bases: TGTGCCAGCAGCCTCAGGACAGGAAGCAATCAGCCCCAGCATTTT.

The sample holds a few counts of this clone. V and J are TRBV29-1 and TRBJ2-1; D is unclear. Germline-derived CDR1 and CDR2 are SQVTM and ANQGSEA. The ends were cut back, 4 bases at V and 0 bases at J, with 10 bases in the middle. The CDR3 is 14 amino acids. CDR3 DNA: TGCAGCGTTGCCTTTTTGAGCTCCTACAATGAGCAGTTCTTC. It encodes CSVAFLSSYNEQFF.

This sequence joins TRBV4-1 and TRBJ2-1; 13 bases align to TRBD2. The length of the CDR3 is 17 residues. CDR1 is MGHRA and CDR2 is YSYEKL in the germline V gene. J was trimmed by 7 bases and V by 4 bases; bases with no gene match: 10. CDR3 residues: CASSPIWTSGSRNEQFF. The CDR3 region has the DNA TGCGCCAGCAGCCCAATCTGGACTAGCGGGAGTAGGAATGAGCAGTTCTTC.

CDR3 amino acids: CASSSRVRKIYGYTF. CDR3 coding DNA: TGCGCCAGCAGCTCCAGGGTTAGGAAAATCTATGGCTACACCTTC. The chain links TRBV4-1 to TRBJ1-2; the D gene is possibly TRBD1 (5 bases). The CDR3 has 15 residues. V lost 5 bases to trimming and J lost 4 bases, with 17 bases between them. The V gene's germline CDR1 is MGHRA and CDR2 YSYEKL.

CDR3 loop: CASSEAGRGYTF. CDR3 coding DNA: TGTGCCAGCAGCGAAGCGGGCCGTGGCTACACCTTC. This rearrangement joins TRBV13 to TRBJ1-2; D unclear. The CDR3 length is 12 residues. V lost 5 bases, J lost 7 bases, and 11 bases lay in between. Germline values: CDR1 PRHDT, CDR2 FYEKMQ (reference sequence).

Details on this clone: The same CDR3 can be traced to other DNA sequences in this sample. J is TRBJ1-5 and V is TRBV7-9; D is ambiguous. The CDR3 totals 12 residues. Trimming left V 0 bases short and J 6 bases short, with 3 bases between. CDR1 is SEHNR and CDR2 is FQNEAQ in the germline V gene (reference sequence). CDR3: CASSLAGQPQHF. CDR3 in DNA: TGTGCCAGCAGCTTAGCGGGTCAGCCCCAGCATTTT.

The genes are TRBV10-3 and TRBJ1-5, with 8 bases aligning to TRBD1. V lost 10 bases and J lost 0; bases outside the gene matches: 5. Germline values: CDR1 ENHRY, CDR2 SYGVKD. This CDR3 contains 14 residues. CDR3 in DNA: TGTGCCAGCAAACAGGGGGGTAGCAATCAGCCCCAGCATTTT. Its protein product is CASKQGGSNQPQHF.

V and J are TRBV7-2 and TRBJ1-2, with TRBD1 matching 9 bases. V was pared by 2 bases and J by 6 bases, with 10 bases of the junction left unmatched. The CDR3 contains 16 residues. Germline loops: CDR1 SGHTA, CDR2 FQGNSA. The CDR3 loop reads CASSLSRTGVSDGYTF. The CDR3 coding sequence is TGTGCCAGCAGCTTAAGTCGGACAGGGGTTTCGGATGGCTACACCTTC.

The chain joins TRBV24-1 to TRBJ2-5, with D tentatively TRBD2 (5 bases). Germline CDR1 is KGHDR and CDR2 is SFDVKD. The CDR3 length is 18 residues. Trimming pared 2 bases from V and 7 bases from J, leaving 25 bases between. Here the CDR3 DNA reads TGTGCCACCAGTGATTCGAGAGGACTTGCCGGAGGTTTCGGGACCCAGTACTTC. It translates to CATSDSRGLAGGFGTQYF.

The chain couples TRBV5-1 to TRBJ2-5; 13 bases match TRBD2. Germline CDR1 and CDR2: SGHRS and YFSETQ. The CDR3 loop spans 16 amino acids. J was trimmed by 2 bases and V by 4 bases; bases with no gene match: 5. The CDR3 loop is CASSTGLAGAQETQYF. As DNA, the CDR3 is TGCGCCAGCAGCACCGGACTAGCGGGAGCGCAAGAGACCCAGTACTTC. The full variable domain, its missing parts supplied by reference TRBV5-1 and TRBJ2-5, is KAGVTQTPRYLIKTRGQQVTLSCSPISGHRSVSWYQQTPGQGLQFLFEYFSETQRNKGNFPGRFSGRQFSNSRSEMNVSTLELGDSALYLCASSTGLAGAQETQYFGPGTRLLVL.

V usage is TRBV2 and J usage is TRBJ1-2, with 9 bases lining up with TRBD1. The germline V gene has CDR1 SNHLY and CDR2 FYNNEI. V dropped 7 bases and J dropped 6; count of bases not matched to a gene: 12. This CDR3 is built from 15 residues. The CDR3 is CASIPGTGLRDGYTF. CDR3 DNA sequence: TGTGCCAGCATCCCGGGGACAGGGTTAAGAGATGGCTACACCTTC. Variable domain in full (rest from reference TRBV2 and TRBJ1-2): EPEVTQTPSHQVTQMGQEVILRCVPISNHLYFYWYRQILGQKVEFLVSFYNNEISEKSEIFDDQFSVERPDGSNFTLKIRSTKLEDSAMYFCASIPGTGLRDGYTFGSGTRLTVV.

V is TRBV5-1 and J is TRBJ1-3; no reliable D call. Between the trimmed V and J ends, which lost 0 bases and 2 bases, there was a span of 9 bases. The CDR3 contains 15 residues. Germline CDR1 is SGHRS and CDR2 is YFSETQ. The CDR3 here is CASSLAWRAGNTIYF. DNA for the CDR3: TGCGCCAGCAGCTTGGCCTGGAGGGCTGGAAACACCATATATTTT.

CDR3 sequence reads: CASSQGQHYNEQFF. Written as DNA, the CDR3 is TGTGCCAGCAGCCAGGGACAGCACTACAATGAGCAGTTCTTC. The chain has TRBV5-5 and TRBJ2-1; TRBD1 aligns across 7 bases. There are 14 residues in the CDR3. Germline V gene lookup returns CDR1 SGHKS and CDR2 YYEKEE (reference sequence). With V trimmed by 4 bases and J by 3 bases, 4 bases remained unmatched. Filled out from reference TRBV5-5 and TRBJ2-1, the complete variable domain reads DAGVTQSPTHLIKTRGQQVTLRCSPISGHKSVSWYQQVLGQGPQFIFQYYEKEERGRGNFPDRFSARQFPNYSSELNVNALLLGDSALYLCASSQGQHYNEQFFGPGTRLTVL.

Comments on this clone: It may be a read error: a sequence one base away is much more abundant. V is TRBV7-2 and J is TRBJ1-5, with D unresolved. Trimming left V 3 bases short and J 12 bases short, with 18 bases between. The CDR3 sequence is 14 residues long. Germline lookup yields CDR1 SGHTA and CDR2 FQGNSA. The CDR3, as DNA: TGTGCCAGCAGCTTGGGCGGAGTGTTGAAGCTCCAGCATTTT. This encodes CASSLGGVLKLQHF.

This clone was seen just once. J is TRBJ1-1 and V is TRBV28; D uncertain. The CDR3 consists of 12 residues. Trimming cost V 2 bases and J 1 base, with 2 bases left between them. Looked up from germline, CDR1 is MDHEN and CDR2 is SYDVKM. The CDR3 bases are TGTGCCAGCAGTTTAGGGAACACTGAAGCTTTCTTT. Translating gives CASSLGNTEAFF.

V gene TRBV7-2 combines with J gene TRBJ2-7; maybe TRBD1 (6 bases). Trimming took off 1 base at V and 4 bases at J, with 11 bases between the two ends. The CDR3 consists of 14 residues. From germline, CDR1 is SGHTA and CDR2 FQGNSA. CDR3 nucleotides: TGTGCCAGCAGCTTAGGTGGGACAAGTTACGAGCAGTACTTC. Protein sequence: CASSLGGTSYEQYF.

V is TRBV10-3 and J is TRBJ1-1, with TRBD1 matching over 9 bases. CDR1 and CDR2 from the germline V gene are ENHRY and SYGVKD. This CDR3 is 15 amino acids long. V trimming: 0 bases; J trimming: 7 bases; junction bases outside the gene matches: 6. The DNA of the CDR3 is TGTGCCATCAGTGAGTCCCCTGGACAGGGGTATGAAGCTTTCTTT. Residues: CAISESPGQGYEAFF.

CDR3: CASSPGQGYVQPQHF. Here the CDR3 DNA reads TGTGCCAGCAGTCCGGGACAGGGTTATGTTCAGCCCCAGCATTTT. The rearrangement links TRBV6-5 to TRBJ1-5, with 9 positions matching TRBD1. Germline-derived CDR1 and CDR2 are MNHEY and SVGAGI. This CDR3 is built from 15 residues. J was trimmed by 6 bases and V by 5 bases; bases with no gene match: 8.

The rearrangement uses TRBV5-5 and TRBJ1-2; 7 nucleotides match TRBD1. Germline V gives CDR1 SGHKS, CDR2 YYEKEE (reference sequence). V trimming: 3 bases; J trimming: 4 bases; junction bases outside the gene matches: 9. The CDR3 totals 15 residues. This CDR3 reads CASSSYSGQPYGYTF. The CDR3 DNA reads as TGTGCCAGCAGCTCGTACTCGGGACAGCCCTATGGCTACACCTTC.

V gene TRBV18 combines with J gene TRBJ1-4; tentative D call: TRBD1 (6 bases). Trimming stripped 3 bases from V and 8 bases from J, with 13 bases between. The CDR3 loop spans 14 amino acids. Germline lookup yields CDR1 KGHSH and CDR2 LQKENI. The CDR3 here is CASSPPATGEKLFF. As DNA, the CDR3 is TGTGCCAGCTCACCCCCAGCGACAGGCGAAAAACTGTTTTTT.

The rearrangement uses TRBV10-1 and TRBJ1-1, with D maybe TRBD1 (5 bases). V dropped 4 bases and J dropped 4 bases, with 13 bases sitting between them. CDR3 length equals 14 residues. CDR1 is WNHNN and CDR2 is SYGVQD in the germline V gene (reference sequence). In DNA, the CDR3 is TGCGCCAGCAGTGTGTCAGGGAGAGGCACTGAAGCTTTCTTT. Residues: CASSVSGRGTEAFF.

This clone has just a few counts. This chain joins TRBV10-1 and TRBJ1-6; 9 bases are a match to TRBD1. Trimming removed 10 bases from V and 0 bases from J; junction bases left unmatched: 19. CDR1 and CDR2 (germline): WNHNN, SYGVQD (reference sequence). CDR3 size: 20 residues. Here the CDR3 reads CATLGRDRAQKSSYNSPLHF. The CDR3 DNA reads TGCGCCACACTGGGACGGGACAGGGCGCAAAAGAGCTCCTATAATTCACCCCTCCACTTT.